The subject of this entry is one T cell receptor beta chain. Its antigen remains unknown. The sample is drawn from a study of identical twins. Study-wide points: Out-of-frame beta chain sequences displayed weaker excess sharing between twins.

Unique molecular identifiers were present on the cDNA, and a universal primer site came from template switching. TCRdb passed the 5' RACE reads through MiXCR, listing each CDR3 protein once. Of fewer than 450,000 distinct CDR3 sequences in the sample, roughly 9% were seen once. Specimen: naive T cells sorted from blood. The sequence derives from a woman aged 45-65 years in good health.

CDR3 DNA sequence: TGCGCCAGCAGCCCCGGGACACAGTATGGCTACACCTTC. This codes for CASSPGTQYGYTF. The V call is TRBV5-1, the J call TRBJ1-2; possible D gene TRBD1, 6 bases. Germline V gene data show CDR1 as SGHRS and CDR2 as YFSETQ. The CDR3 covers 13 residues. V shed 4 bases and J shed 5 bases, with 12 bases lying between them.